This passage covers 15 T cell receptor beta chains from one sample sequenced in a study of blood T cell repertoires in COVID-19. Sequenced by immunoSEQ multiplex PCR; TCRdb stores in-frame clones only, minus some. This table has 200,000 to 250,000 clones, around 90% appearing once. The sample consisted of PBMCs or T cells enriched from blood (not recorded which). The receptors come from a woman in her thirties who had recovered from COVID-19.

The chain recombines TRBV19 with TRBJ2-1; perhaps TRBD1 as D (7 bases). V shed 4 bases and J shed 6 bases, with 13 bases lying between them. This CDR3 has 14 amino acids. Germline loops: CDR1 LNHDA, CDR2 SQIVND (reference sequence). CDR3 coding DNA: TGTGCCAGTAGTACCTACAGGGGAGGCAATGAGCAGTTCTTC. Translating it yields CASSTYRGGNEQFF.

This chain connects TRBV25-1 to TRBJ2-6; possible D gene TRBD1, 6 bases. The CDR3 spans 15 residues. From germline, CDR1 is MGHDK and CDR2 SYGVNS. Trimming removed 6 bases at V and 4 bases at J, with 13 bases between. Here the CDR3 reads CASSLQGTGANVLTF. CDR3 nucleotide sequence: TGTGCCAGCAGCCTACAGGGAACCGGGGCCAACGTCCTGACTTTC. The variable domain in full, with the rest retrieved from reference TRBV25-1 and TRBJ2-6, is EADIYQTPRYLVIGTGKKITLECSQTMGHDKMYWYQQDPGMELHLIHYSYGVNSTEKGDLSSESTVSRIRTEHFPLTLESARPSHTSQYLCASSLQGTGANVLTFGAGSRLTVL.

The rearrangement joins TRBV27 to TRBJ1-5; 7 positions agree with TRBD1. The CDR3 loop spans 16 amino acids. With V trimmed by 1 base and J by 4 bases, 7 bases remained unmatched. Per the germline V gene, CDR1 is MNHEY and CDR2 is SMNVEV (reference sequence). CDR3 loop: CASSLYGGQRNQPQHF. The DNA of the CDR3 is TGTGCCAGCAGTTTATATGGGGGACAGCGTAATCAGCCCCAGCATTTT.

Here the CDR3 DNA reads TGTGCCAGCAGATCCGGGACACACACTGAGCAGTTCTTC. This codes for CASRSGTHTEQFF. The chain has TRBV6-5 and TRBJ2-1; D perhaps matches TRBD1 (6 bases). CDR3 length: 13 residues. Germline CDR1 MNHEY, CDR2 SVGAGI. V shed 6 bases and J shed 9 bases, with 15 bases lying between them.

The chain links TRBV4-2 to TRBJ1-2; 10 nucleotides match TRBD1. The germline CDR1 and CDR2 sequences are LGHNA and YNFKEQ. V lost 0 bases to trimming and J lost 6 bases; unmatched junction nucleotides: 7. The CDR3 loop spans 16 amino acids. CDR3 DNA: TGTGCCAGCAGCCAAGATTGGGGGACAGGGGTTGATGGCTACACCTTC. Protein sequence: CASSQDWGTGVDGYTF.

V and J are TRBV6-5 and TRBJ1-1, with 9 bases matching TRBD1. This CDR3 has 15 amino acids. Trimming took 0 bases from V and 5 from J; bases not matched to a gene: 4. CDR1 is MNHEY, CDR2 SVGAGI, per germline. The CDR3 loop is CASSYSSGTGTEAFF. The CDR3 DNA sequence: TGTGCCAGCAGTTACTCTTCCGGGACAGGGACTGAAGCTTTCTTT.

This chain links TRBV27 with TRBJ2-5, with a weak D call TRBD1 (5 bases). The CDR3 is made up of 15 amino acids. CDR1 is MNHEY, CDR2 SMNVEV, per germline (reference sequence). V was clipped by 3 bases and J by 1 base, with 12 bases between them. CDR3 bases: TGTGCCAGCAGTTTGCAAACAGGACGCCAAGAGACCCAGTACTTC. Translated: CASSLQTGRQETQYF.

The V and J genes are TRBV29-1 and TRBJ1-4, with D unresolved. Germline lookup yields CDR1 SQVTM and CDR2 ANQGSEA. The CDR3 consists of 11 residues. V gave up 8 bases and J gave up 5 bases, with 9 bases separating them. CDR3 DNA sequence: TGCAGCCTCGTCCAGAATGAAAAACTGTTTTTT. Translation gives CSLVQNEKLFF.

The gene calls are TRBV5-5 and TRBJ1-1; D unresolved. CDR3 size: 16 residues. V was trimmed by 4 bases and J by 0 bases, leaving 16 bases between them. Germline assignment: CDR1 SGHKS and CDR2 YYEKEE (reference sequence). This chain's CDR3 is CASSIRLTAVNTEAFF. DNA for the CDR3: TGTGCCAGCAGCATTAGACTGACCGCCGTGAACACTGAAGCTTTCTTT.

The chain couples TRBV7-9 to TRBJ2-1, with D uncertain. The V and J ends lost 7 bases and 2 bases respectively, with 12 bases between them. The CDR3 has 14 residues. The V gene's germline CDR1 is SEHNR and CDR2 FQNEAQ (reference sequence). The chain's CDR3 is CASTHTKTYNEQFF. CDR3 nucleotides: TGTGCCAGCACCCACACGAAAACCTACAATGAGCAGTTCTTC.

The V call is TRBV21-1, the J call TRBJ1-4; TRBD1, the D gene given by the table, was not confirmed from the DNA. TRBV21-1 is an annotated pseudogene. This CDR3 comprises 16 residues. CDR3 in amino acids: CASSKVGDSWNEKLFF. The CDR3 DNA is TGTGCCAGCAGCAAAGTCGGAGACAGCTGGAATGAAAAACTGTTTTTT.

The chain joins TRBV14 to TRBJ1-1; unclear D gene. The CDR3 contains 15 residues. V lost 0 bases and J lost 11, with 19 bases in between. Germline-derived CDR1 and CDR2 are SGHDN and FVKESK. The CDR3: CASSQERFAGFRAFF. DNA of the CDR3: TGTGCCAGCAGCCAAGAGCGGTTCGCCGGATTTCGGGCTTTCTTT.

This clone has only one observation. This rearrangement joins TRBV6-5 to TRBJ1-4; TRBD1 might be the D (5 bases). CDR1 and CDR2 (germline): MNHEY, SVGAGI. This CDR3 comprises 15 residues. The V end was cut by 0 bases, the J end by 5 bases, with 10 bases between. CDR3 residues: CASSYSWGSNEKLFF. The CDR3 coding sequence is TGTGCCAGCAGTTACTCATGGGGCTCAAATGAAAAACTGTTTTTT.

The chain has TRBV5-4 and TRBJ1-1, with D uncertain. This CDR3 has 14 residues. V was shortened by 2 bases and J by 0 bases, with 8 bases between the two germline ends. The V gene's germline CDR1 is SGHNT and CDR2 YYREEE (reference sequence). The CDR3 loop is CASSFHTLNTEAFF. The CDR3 region has the DNA TGTGCCAGCAGCTTCCACACCTTGAACACTGAAGCTTTCTTT.

This CDR3 is CASSLSSTGPEGYTF. CDR3 in DNA: TGCGCCAGCAGCTTGTCTTCGACAGGGCCTGAAGGCTACACCTTC. The chain links TRBV5-1 to TRBJ1-2; 7 bases line up with TRBD1. Germline trimming cut 1 base from V and 8 bases from J; bases unmatched to any gene: 11. The germline V gene encodes CDR1 SGHRS and CDR2 YFSETQ. There are 15 residues in the CDR3.